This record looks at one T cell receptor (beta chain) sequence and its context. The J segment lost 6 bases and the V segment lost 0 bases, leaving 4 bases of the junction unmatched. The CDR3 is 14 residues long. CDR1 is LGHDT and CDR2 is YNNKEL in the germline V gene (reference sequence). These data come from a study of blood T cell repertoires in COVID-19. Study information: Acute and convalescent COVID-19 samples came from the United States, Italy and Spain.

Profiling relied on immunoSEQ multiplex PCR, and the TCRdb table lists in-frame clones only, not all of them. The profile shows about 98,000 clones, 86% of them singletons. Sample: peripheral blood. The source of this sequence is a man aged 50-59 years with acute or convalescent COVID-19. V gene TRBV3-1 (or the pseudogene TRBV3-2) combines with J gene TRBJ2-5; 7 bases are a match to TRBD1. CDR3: CASSQEQGRKTQYF. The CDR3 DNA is TGTGCCAGCAGCCAAGAACAGGGGCGAAAGACCCAGTACTTC.